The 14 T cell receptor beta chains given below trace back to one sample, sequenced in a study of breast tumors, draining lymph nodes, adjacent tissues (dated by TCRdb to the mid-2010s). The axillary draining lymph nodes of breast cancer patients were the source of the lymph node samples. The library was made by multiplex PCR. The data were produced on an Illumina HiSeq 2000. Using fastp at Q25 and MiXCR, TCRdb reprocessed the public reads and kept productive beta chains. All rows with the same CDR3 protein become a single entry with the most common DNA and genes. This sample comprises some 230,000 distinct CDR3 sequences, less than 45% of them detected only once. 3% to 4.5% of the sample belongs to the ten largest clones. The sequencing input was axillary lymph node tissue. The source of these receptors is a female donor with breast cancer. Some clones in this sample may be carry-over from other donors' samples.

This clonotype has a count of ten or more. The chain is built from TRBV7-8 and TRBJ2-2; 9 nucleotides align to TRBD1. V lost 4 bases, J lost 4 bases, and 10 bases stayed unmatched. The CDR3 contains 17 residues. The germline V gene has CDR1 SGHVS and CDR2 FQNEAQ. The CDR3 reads CASSSSGTGSVTGELFF. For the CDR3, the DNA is TGTGCCAGCAGCTCTTCCGGGACAGGGTCGGTCACCGGGGAGCTGTTTTTT. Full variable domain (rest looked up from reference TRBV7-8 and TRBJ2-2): GAGVSQSPRYKVAKRGQDVALRCDPISGHVSLFWYQQALGQGPEFLTYFQNEAQLDKSGLPSDRFFAERPEGSVSTLKIQRTQQEDSAVYLCASSSSGTGSVTGELFFGEGSRLTVL.

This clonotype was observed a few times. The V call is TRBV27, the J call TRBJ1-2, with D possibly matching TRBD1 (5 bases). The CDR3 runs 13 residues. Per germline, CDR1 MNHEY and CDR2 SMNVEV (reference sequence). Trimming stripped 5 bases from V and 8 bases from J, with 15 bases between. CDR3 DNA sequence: TGTGCCAGCAGTCTCCGGGACCGGGTAGGCTACACCTTC. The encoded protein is CASSLRDRVGYTF.

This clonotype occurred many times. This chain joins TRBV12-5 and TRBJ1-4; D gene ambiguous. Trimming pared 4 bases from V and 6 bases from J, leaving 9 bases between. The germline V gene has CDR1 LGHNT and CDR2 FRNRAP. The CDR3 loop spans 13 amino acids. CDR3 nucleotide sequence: TGTGCTAGTGGTTCCGACACGGATGAAAAACTGTTTTTT. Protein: CASGSDTDEKLFF.

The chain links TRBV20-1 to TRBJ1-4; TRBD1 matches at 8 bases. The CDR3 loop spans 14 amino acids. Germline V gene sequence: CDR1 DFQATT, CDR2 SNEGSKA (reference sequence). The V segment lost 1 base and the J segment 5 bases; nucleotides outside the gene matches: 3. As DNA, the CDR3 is TGCAGTGCTAGAGTACAGGGGGGGAATGAAAAACTGTTTTTT. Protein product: CSARVQGGNEKLFF.

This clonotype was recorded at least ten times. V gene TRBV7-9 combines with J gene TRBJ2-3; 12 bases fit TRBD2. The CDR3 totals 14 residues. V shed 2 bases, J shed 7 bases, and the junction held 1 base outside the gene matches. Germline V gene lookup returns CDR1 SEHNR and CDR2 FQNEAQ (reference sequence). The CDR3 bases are TGTGCCAGCAGCTTACTAGCGGGAGGGCATACGCAGTATTTT. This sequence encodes CASSLLAGGHTQYF.

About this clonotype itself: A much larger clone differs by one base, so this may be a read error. The CDR3 coding sequence is TGCAGTGCTAGATTACCGCCTGACTACACTGAGCAGTTCTTC. Translation: CSARLPPDYTEQFF. The chain combines TRBV20-1 with TRBJ2-1; perhaps TRBD2 as D (5 bases). Germline-derived CDR1 and CDR2 are DFQATT and SNEGSKA (reference sequence). The CDR3 contains 14 residues.

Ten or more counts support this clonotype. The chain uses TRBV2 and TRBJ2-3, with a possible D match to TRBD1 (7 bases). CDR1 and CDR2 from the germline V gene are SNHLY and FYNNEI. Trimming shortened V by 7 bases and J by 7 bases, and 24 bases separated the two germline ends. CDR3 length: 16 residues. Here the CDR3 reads CASTPPGAGGLNTQYF. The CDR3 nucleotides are TGTGCCAGCACCCCCCCTGGGGCAGGGGGGTTAAATACGCAGTATTTT.

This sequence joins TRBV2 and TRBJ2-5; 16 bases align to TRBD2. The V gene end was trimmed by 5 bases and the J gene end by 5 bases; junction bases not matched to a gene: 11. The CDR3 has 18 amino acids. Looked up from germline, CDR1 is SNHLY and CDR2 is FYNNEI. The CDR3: CASSSGRGTSGREETQYF. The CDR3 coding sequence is TGTGCCAGCAGTTCCGGTCGGGGGACTAGCGGGAGGGAGGAGACCCAGTACTTC.

CDR3 sequence: CASSWTGGFGYEQYF. CDR3 nucleotide sequence: TGTGCCAGCAGCTGGACAGGGGGCTTTGGCTACGAGCAGTACTTC. The chain couples TRBV5-6 to TRBJ2-7; 11 nucleotides match TRBD1. The J segment lost 3 bases and the V segment lost 3 bases, leaving 5 bases of the junction unmatched. This CDR3 is 15 amino acids long. CDR1 and CDR2 from the germline V gene are SGHDT and YYEEEE.

In nucleotides, the CDR3 is TGTGCCAGTAGTGGAGACAGGGGGCGAAGCAATCAGCCCCAGCATTTT. This translates into CASSGDRGRSNQPQHF. The chain is built from TRBV19 and TRBJ1-5; 10 bases are shared with TRBD1. CDR1 and CDR2 from the germline V gene are LNHDA and SQIVND (reference sequence). The CDR3 has 16 amino acids. Trimming removed 5 bases from V and 1 base from J; junction bases left unmatched: 5.

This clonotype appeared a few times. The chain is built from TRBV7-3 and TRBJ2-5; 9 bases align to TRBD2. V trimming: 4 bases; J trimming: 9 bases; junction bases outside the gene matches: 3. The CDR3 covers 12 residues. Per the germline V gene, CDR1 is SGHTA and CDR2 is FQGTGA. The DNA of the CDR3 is TGTGCCAGCAGCTACGGCGGGGGGGCCCAGTACTTC. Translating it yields CASSYGGGAQYF.

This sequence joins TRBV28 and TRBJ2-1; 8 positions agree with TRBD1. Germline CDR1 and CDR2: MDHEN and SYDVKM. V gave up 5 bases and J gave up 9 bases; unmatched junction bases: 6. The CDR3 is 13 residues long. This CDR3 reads CASSVRTGREQFF. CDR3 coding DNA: TGTGCCAGCAGTGTACGGACAGGGCGTGAGCAGTTCTTC.

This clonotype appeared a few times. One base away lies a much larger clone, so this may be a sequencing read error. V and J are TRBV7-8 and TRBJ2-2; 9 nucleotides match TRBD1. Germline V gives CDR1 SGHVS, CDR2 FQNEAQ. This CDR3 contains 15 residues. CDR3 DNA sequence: TGTGCCAGCAGCTCCGGGACAGGGAACGCCGGGGAGCTGTTTTTT. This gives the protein CASSSGTGNAGELFF.

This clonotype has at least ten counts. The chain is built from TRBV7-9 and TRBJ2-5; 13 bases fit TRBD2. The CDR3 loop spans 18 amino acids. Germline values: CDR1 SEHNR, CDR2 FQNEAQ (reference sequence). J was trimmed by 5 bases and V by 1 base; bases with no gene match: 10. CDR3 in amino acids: CASSLEAWTSGRKETQYF. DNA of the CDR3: TGTGCCAGCAGCTTAGAGGCCTGGACTAGCGGGAGAAAGGAGACCCAGTACTTC.